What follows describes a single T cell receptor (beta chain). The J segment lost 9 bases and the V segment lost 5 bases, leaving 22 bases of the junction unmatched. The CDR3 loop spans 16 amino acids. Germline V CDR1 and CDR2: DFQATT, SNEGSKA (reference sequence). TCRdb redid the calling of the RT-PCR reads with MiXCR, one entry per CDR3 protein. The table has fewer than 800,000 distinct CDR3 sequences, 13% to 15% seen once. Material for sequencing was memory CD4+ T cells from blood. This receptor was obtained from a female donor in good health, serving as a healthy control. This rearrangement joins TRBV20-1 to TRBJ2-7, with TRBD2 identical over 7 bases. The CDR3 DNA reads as TGCAGTGCTCCTATCCTTGGGACTAAGAACCCGGAGGGGCAGTACTTC. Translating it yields CSAPILGTKNPEGQYF.